The rows below give T cell receptor beta chains drawn from one sample of a study of vaccination and CD4 T cells after COVID-19. No antigen is known for these receptors. TCRdb re-called the PCR reads with MiXCR, one entry per CDR3 protein. The table lists fewer than 30,000 distinct CDR3 sequences, under 75% of them singletons, with about 17% in the top ten. Sequences were derived from CD4+ T cells from blood, cultured in vitro, sampled after SARS-CoV-2 vaccination. These receptors were collected from a human donor who received a COVID-19 vaccine. Both conserved end residues are part of each CDR3. The order of the fields is clone size, D gene, J gene, V gene, CDR3 DNA, CDR3 protein. The D gene is left open where the match is weak. The size entry is marked missing in some rows and otherwise reads once, few, many or a size class.

NA	NA	TRBJ1-1	TRBV7-9	TGTGCCAGCAGCCCCCGATCCTGGGCGGCGAACACTGAAGCTTTCTTT	CASSPRSWAANTEAFF
NA	TRBD2	TRBJ2-7	TRBV12-3/TRBV12-4	TGTGCCAGCAGCCCACCGGGGGGATTATCCTACGAGCAGTACTTC	CASSPPGGLSYEQYF
NA	TRBD2	TRBJ2-3	TRBV5-4	TGTGCCAGCAGCTTGAGTCTAGCGGCCGCAGATACGCAGTATTTT	CASSLSLAAADTQYF
NA	NA	TRBJ1-5	TRBV2	TGTGCCAGCAGCCATCGAACAGGGAACAATCAGCCCCAGCATTTT	CASSHRTGNNQPQHF
NA	TRBD2	TRBJ2-7	TRBV6-1	TGTGCCAGCAGCCGCAATAGCGGGGCAGCTCCCTACGAGCAGTACTTC	CASSRNSGAAPYEQYF
NA	TRBD1	TRBJ2-1	TRBV10-3	TGTGCCATCAGTGGGATTCGGGGACAGGGACACAATGAGCAGTTCTTC	CAISGIRGQGHNEQFF
NA	TRBD1	TRBJ1-5	TRBV6-1	TGTGCCAGCAGGCCGCAACCTCCGGGACAGGGTGGCGGTCAGCCCCAGCATTTT	CASRPQPPGQGGGQPQHF
NA	TRBD2	TRBJ2-5	TRBV6-1	TGTGCCAGCAGTGAAGGGGTTGCCGAGCGGGGGGGCTTAGAGACCCAGTACTTC	CASSEGVAERGGLETQYF
NA	TRBD1	TRBJ1-5	TRBV20-1	TGCAGTGCTAGGGAGACAGGGAGTAGCAATCAGCCCCAGCATTTT	CSARETGSSNQPQHF
NA	TRBD1	TRBJ2-3	TRBV7-9	TGTGCCAGCAGCTTAATCGGAGCAGGGGGAGATACGCAGTATTTT	CASSLIGAGGDTQYF
few	NA	TRBJ1-6	TRBV7-6	TGTGCCAGCAGCTTAGGGAGGATGTCACCCCTCCACTTT	CASSLGRMSPLHF
NA	TRBD2	TRBJ2-3	TRBV7-8	TGTGCCAGCAGCTTAGGAACTAGCGGGGGGTCGACAGATACGCAGTATTTT	CASSLGTSGGSTDTQYF
NA	NA	TRBJ2-2	TRBV30	TGTGCCTGCCGAGGGGGAGAGCTGTTTTTT	CACRGGELFF
few	NA	TRBJ1-2	TRBV21-1	TGTGCCAGCAGCACATATAAGGACAGGGTTGGGGGCTACACCTTC	CASSTYKDRVGGYTF
few	NA	TRBJ1-1	TRBV5-4	TGTGCCAGCAGCTTGGAAGGGGTGGACACTGAAGCTTTCTTT	CASSLEGVDTEAFF
NA	NA	TRBJ2-5	TRBV19	TGTGCCAGTAGTCGACAGCGACAAGAGACCCAGTACTTC	CASSRQRQETQYF
NA	NA	TRBJ2-5	TRBV11-2	TGTGCCAGCAGCTACCCAGGCCTCCAAGAGACCCAGTACTTC	CASSYPGLQETQYF
NA	TRBD1	TRBJ1-5	TRBV20-1	TGCAGTGCTTCAGGGGGGGGGGATCAGCCCCAGCATTTT	CSASGGGDQPQHF
NA	TRBD1	TRBJ2-3	TRBV12-3/TRBV12-4	TGTGCCAGCACCTGGGGGCCAGGGGGTACAGATACGCAGTATTTT	CASTWGPGGTDTQYF
NA	NA	TRBJ2-3	TRBV24-1	TGTGCCACCAGTGACACAAACTACGCCACAGATACGCAGTATTTT	CATSDTNYATDTQYF
NA	NA	TRBJ1-1	TRBV20-1	TGCAGTGCTAGAGATCGGGGGTTGAACACTGAAGCTTTCTTT	CSARDRGLNTEAFF
NA	TRBD1	TRBJ1-1	TRBV20-1	TGCAGTGCTAGAGAGAGAGCCGGGACAGTAGATTTCACTGAAGCTTTCTTT	CSARERAGTVDFTEAFF
NA	NA	TRBJ1-5	TRBV6-7	TGTGCCAGCACCCTCTGTTTGAGGGTCAGCAATCAGCCCCAGCATTTT	CASTLCLRVSNQPQHF
NA	NA	TRBJ1-1	TRBV12-3/TRBV12-4	TGTGCCAGCAGTTTGAGTGGCAGGATGAACACTGAAGCTTTCTTT	CASSLSGRMNTEAFF
NA	NA	TRBJ2-7	TRBV6-1	TGTGCCAGCAGTGAAGCATTCCGGGAAAGGAACGAGCAGTACTTC	CASSEAFRERNEQYF
NA	TRBD2	TRBJ2-5	TRBV15	TGTGCCACCAGCTCAGAGCGGGGACGGCCTCAGACCCAGTACTTC	CATSSERGRPQTQYF
once	NA	TRBJ2-2	TRBV11-2	TGTGCCAGCAGCTTACGGCGGGGACCCGGGGAGCTGTTTTTT	CASSLRRGPGELFF
NA	TRBD2	TRBJ2-7	TRBV19	TGTGCCAGTAGTATAGCCAGGACTAGCCAGTACGAGCAGTACTTC	CASSIARTSQYEQYF
few	NA	TRBJ2-7	TRBV20-1	TGCAGTGCTCAATCCGGGCCAAACGAGCAGTACTTC	CSAQSGPNEQYF
NA	NA	TRBJ2-5	TRBV19	TGTGCCAGTAGTGCCATGGACAGTTTTCAAGAGACCCAGTACTTC	CASSAMDSFQETQYF
few	TRBD1	TRBJ1-5	TRBV20-1	TGCAGGAGGGGGACAGGGCGACAGCCCCAGCATTTT	CRRGTGRQPQHF
NA	NA	TRBJ1-5	TRBV6-1	TGTGCCAGCAGCGAACATGGGAGAACAGGGAAACAGCCCCAGCATTTT	CASSEHGRTGKQPQHF
NA	TRBD2	TRBJ2-3	TRBV5-1	TGCGCCAGCAGCTTGGAACGGGGGGAGCTTAGGGATACGCAGTATTTT	CASSLERGELRDTQYF
NA	TRBD1	TRBJ2-7	TRBV20-1	TGCAGGGATGGACAGGGGGCGTTTGGAACCTGCGAGCAGTACTTC	CRDGQGAFGTCEQYF
NA	NA	TRBJ2-1	TRBV5-1	TGCGCCAGCAGCTTGACCCCAGGGATGTTGGATCATGAGCAGTTCTTC	CASSLTPGMLDHEQFF
few	NA	TRBJ1-2	TRBV24-1	TGTGCCACCAGTGAAAACGGATATGGCTACACCTTC	CATSENGYGYTF
NA	NA	TRBJ2-2	TRBV7-7	TGTGCCAGCAGCTTAGGGGGGACCGGGGAGCTGTTTTTT	CASSLGGTGELFF
NA	TRBD1	TRBJ1-2	TRBV20-1	TGCAGTGCAAACACAGGGGGCGCATGGGATGGCTACACCTTC	CSANTGGAWDGYTF
once	NA	TRBJ1-2	TRBV7-8	NA	CASSLVTGSGANVLTFGAGYGYTF
NA	TRBD1	TRBJ1-6	TRBV6-1	TGTGCCAGCTCAGTTACAGGGGGCATGGATTCACCCCTCCACTTT	CASSVTGGMDSPLHF
NA	NA	TRBJ1-3	TRBV7-2	TGTGCCAGCAGCTTAGCGGAGGGGAGATTATATTTT	CASSLAEGRLYF
NA	NA	TRBJ1-4	TRBV7-9	TGTGCCAGCAGCTGGGCAGGGATGAATGAAAAACTGTTTTTT	CASSWAGMNEKLFF
NA	NA	TRBJ2-5	TRBV20-1	TGCAGTGCTACCCGATCAGGGACCCAGTACTTC	CSATRSGTQYF
few	NA	TRBJ2-5	TRBV25-1	TGTGCCAGCAGTGAATATGGCTTCCAAGAGACCCAGTACTTC	CASSEYGFQETQYF
NA	NA	TRBJ2-5	TRBV20-1	TGCAGTCCCCTCAGGAACCAAGAGACCCAGTACTTC	CSPLRNQETQYF
NA	TRBD1	TRBJ2-2	TRBV11-2	TGTGCCAGCAGCCCTAACAGGGGGCCCGGGGAGCTGTTTTTT	CASSPNRGPGELFF
NA	NA	TRBJ2-3	TRBV19	TGTGCCAGTAGTATTGTAGTTCCAGATACGCAGTATTTT	CASSIVVPDTQYF
NA	NA	TRBJ2-5	TRBV6-1	TGTGCCAGCAGTCCCCCCGGGACCTGGATCCAGTACTTC	CASSPPGTWIQYF
few	TRBD1	TRBJ1-6	TRBV2	TGTGCCAGAACACAGGGGACAGGGGGGAATTCACCCCTCCACTTT	CARTQGTGGNSPLHF
once	NA	TRBJ1-3	TRBV20-1	TGCAGTGCTAGAGCGATAGGGTGGGGGGCTAAAGCTGGAAACACCATATATTTT	CSARAIGWGAKAGNTIYF
NA	NA	TRBJ1-6	TRBV19	TGTGCCAGTAGTGGAGGGGGGGCGGACTATTCACCCCTCCACTTT	CASSGGGADYSPLHF
once	NA	TRBJ2-7	TRBV11-2	TGTGCCAGCAGCTTAGGACATAGCGACAGGACCTCCTACGAGCAGTACTTC	CASSLGHSDRTSYEQYF
NA	TRBD2	TRBJ2-3	TRBV5-4	TGTGCCAGCAGTAGTAGCGGGGGGCTCGCAGATACGCAGTATTTT	CASSSSGGLADTQYF
NA	NA	TRBJ2-7	TRBV14	TGTGCCAGCAGCCAGGGGTCGGTCGACGAGCAGTACTTC	CASSQGSVDEQYF
few	NA	TRBJ1-3	TRBV6-5	TGTGCCAGCAGTTACTCTTCCTGGGACGAAAACACCATATATTTT	CASSYSSWDENTIYF